Below, one TCR beta chain is given with its context. Its cognate antigen is unknown. Healthy Caucasian individuals from Russia aged about 6 to 100 were enrolled as donors. The V gene's germline CDR1 is DFQATT and CDR2 SNEGSKA (reference sequence). This CDR3 spans 14 amino acids. The ends lost 6 bases at V and 8 bases at J; junction bases unmatched: 8. It was with a sample-barcoded 5' primer and a J-beta primer mix that a second PCR of about 7 to 12 cycles was run. TCRdb ran MiXCR on the 5' RACE reads and lists one entry per CDR3 protein. Counted here are 730,000 or so distinct CDR3 sequences, 35% to 50% occurring once; the ten biggest clones make up around 30%. These data originate in a study of blood T cells in healthy people across ages. Study-wide findings and caveats: With naive T cell percentage, TCR beta diversity showed a strong correlation. When one million T cells were used, diversity estimates were thought to be underestimates.

The receptor was isolated from a man older than 75 in good health. The rearrangement joins TRBV20-1 to TRBJ1-6; 9 bases fit TRBD1. Material: blood. CDR3 in amino acids: CSAEGQGEYSPLHF. DNA for the CDR3: TGCAGTGCAGAGGGACAGGGTGAATATTCACCCCTCCACTTT.